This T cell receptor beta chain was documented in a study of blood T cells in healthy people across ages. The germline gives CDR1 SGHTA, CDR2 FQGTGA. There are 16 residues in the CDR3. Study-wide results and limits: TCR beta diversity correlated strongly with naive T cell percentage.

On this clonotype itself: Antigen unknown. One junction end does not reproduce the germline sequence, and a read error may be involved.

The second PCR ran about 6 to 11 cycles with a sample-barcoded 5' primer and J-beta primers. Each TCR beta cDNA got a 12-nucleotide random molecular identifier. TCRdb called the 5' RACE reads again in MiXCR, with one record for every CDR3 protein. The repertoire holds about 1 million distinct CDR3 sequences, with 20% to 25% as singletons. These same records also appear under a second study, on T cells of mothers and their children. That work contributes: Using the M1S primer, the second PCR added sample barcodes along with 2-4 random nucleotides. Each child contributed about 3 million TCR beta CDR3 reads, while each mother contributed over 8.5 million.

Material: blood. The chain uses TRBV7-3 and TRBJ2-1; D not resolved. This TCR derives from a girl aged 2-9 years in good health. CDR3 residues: CASSLMASSSYIEQFF. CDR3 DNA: TGTGCCAGCAGCTTAATGGCCTCCAGCTCCTACATTGAGCAGTTCTTC.